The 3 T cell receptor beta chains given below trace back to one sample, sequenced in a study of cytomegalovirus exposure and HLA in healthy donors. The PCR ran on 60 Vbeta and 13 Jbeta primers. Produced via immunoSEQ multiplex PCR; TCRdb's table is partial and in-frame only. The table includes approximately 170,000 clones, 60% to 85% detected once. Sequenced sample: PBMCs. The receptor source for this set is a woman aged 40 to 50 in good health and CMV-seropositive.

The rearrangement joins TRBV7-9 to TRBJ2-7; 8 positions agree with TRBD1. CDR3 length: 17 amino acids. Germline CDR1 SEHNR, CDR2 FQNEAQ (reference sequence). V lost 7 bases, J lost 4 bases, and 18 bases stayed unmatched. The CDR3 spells CASTPGGGEARAYEQYF. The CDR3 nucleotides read TGTGCCAGCACCCCAGGGGGCGGAGAAGCCCGAGCTTACGAGCAGTACTTC.

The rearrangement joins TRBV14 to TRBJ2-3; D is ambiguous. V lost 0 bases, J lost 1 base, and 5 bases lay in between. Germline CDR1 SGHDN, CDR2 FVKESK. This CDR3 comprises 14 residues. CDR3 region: CASSQDRGTDTQYF. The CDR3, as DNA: TGTGCCAGCAGCCAAGATCGGGGCACAGATACGCAGTATTTT.

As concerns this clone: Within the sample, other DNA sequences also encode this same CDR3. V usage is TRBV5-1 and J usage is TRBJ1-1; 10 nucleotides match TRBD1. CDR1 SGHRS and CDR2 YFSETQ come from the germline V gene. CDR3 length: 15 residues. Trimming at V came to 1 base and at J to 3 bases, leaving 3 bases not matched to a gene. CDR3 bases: TGCGCCAGCAGCTTGCACGGGACAGGGGACACTGAAGCTTTCTTT. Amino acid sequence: CASSLHGTGDTEAFF.